This entry describes one TCR beta chain. Antigen unknown. The sample comes from a study of blood T cells in healthy people across ages. Study-level points and caveats: Long-lived donors carried more naive CD4+ cells and greater diversity than aged donors.

A J-beta primer mix and a sample-barcoded 5' primer were used in a second PCR of about 6 to 12 cycles. In TCRdb, the 5' RACE reads were re-called with MiXCR into one record per CDR3 protein. In the table there are about 930,000 distinct CDR3 sequences, roughly 28% of which are singletons. V shed 5 bases and J 5 bases; nucleotides not matched to a gene: 17. From germline, CDR1 is SGHTA and CDR2 FQGNSA. CDR3 length: 17 residues. These data were also filed under a second study, of T cells of mothers and their children. This second study notes: A handful of children and their three healthy Caucasian mothers were the donors.

The sample comprised blood. The chain couples TRBV7-2 to TRBJ2-5, with 7 bases that match TRBD1. The sequence was collected from a woman in her thirties or forties in good health. CDR3 region: CASSPRSLDRPSETQYF. The CDR3 DNA reads as TGTGCCAGCAGCCCCCGGAGCCTGGACAGGCCGTCGGAGACCCAGTACTTC.